This T cell receptor (beta chain) was found in a study of blood T cell repertoires in COVID-19. Only in-frame clones appear in the TCRdb table, and some are missing; sequencing was by immunoSEQ multiplex PCR. The sample carries about 240,000 clones, around three quarters recorded once. Germline lookup yields CDR1 MNHEY and CDR2 SMNVEV (reference sequence). V trimming: 5 bases; J trimming: 4 bases; junction bases outside the gene matches: 13. This CDR3 contains 16 residues. The TCR sequence derives from a woman at least 80 years old with acute or convalescent COVID-19. The source material was peripheral blood. This chain links TRBV27 with TRBJ1-2, with 7 bases aligning to TRBD1. The CDR3 DNA reads TGTGCCAGCAGTCTACGACAGGGCGGGGAGCGCTATGGCTACACCTTC. Residues: CASSLRQGGERYGYTF.